This T cell receptor (beta chain) emerged from a study of shared clonotypes between healthy human individuals. Splitting the CD4+ cells yielded a CD45RA+ naive subset and a CD45RA-negative memory subset. Repertoires were generated with immunoSEQ multiplex PCR, while TCRdb's copy carries only in-frame clones and drops some. The data show millions of clones, with roughly 94% seen just once and approximately 0.13% held by the top ten. The ends lost 7 bases at V and 4 bases at J; junction bases unmatched: 3. Germline CDR1 reads MNHNS; CDR2 reads SASEGT. This CDR3 comprises 13 residues. This sequence joins TRBV6-1 and TRBJ2-2; 7 nucleotides line up with TRBD1. This TCR came from a man between 18 and 35 years old in good health. Specimen: naive CD4+ T cells sorted from blood. Subset reported: CD45RA+ positively selected. In nucleotides, the CDR3 is TGTGCCAGCACCCCAGGGGGCACCGGGGAGCTGTTTTTT. Its protein is CASTPGGTGELFF.